A selection of T cell receptor beta chains follows, all from one sample in a study of blood T cell repertoires in COVID-19. Clones were read by immunoSEQ multiplex PCR, and TCRdb kept only the in-frame ones, dropping some. The data show under 250,000 clones, nearly 85% seen once. The material sequenced was peripheral blood. These receptor sequences come from a human donor in a cohort sampled during active COVID-19. Both conserved end residues are part of each CDR3. D genes are given only for firm matches. Only part of the rows carry a size: once, few, many, or a class if the clone is expanded.

J gene,D gene,clone size,V gene,CDR3 protein,CDR3 DNA
TRBJ1-1,.,.,TRBV21-1,CASRLNRLNTEAFF,TGTGCCAGCAGATTAAACAGGTTGAACACTGAAGCTTTCTTT
TRBJ2-1,.,.,TRBV5-4,CASSLQGLGGNEQFF,TGTGCCAGCAGCTTGCAGGGCTTGGGGGGCAATGAGCAGTTCTTC
TRBJ2-7,.,few,TRBV6-5,CASSPTGEGEQYF,TGTGCCAGCAGTCCGACAGGGGAGGGCGAGCAGTACTTC
TRBJ2-6,.,.,TRBV6-5,CASSYLSSSGANVLTF,TGTGCCAGCAGTTACCTTTCTAGCTCTGGGGCCAACGTCCTGACTTTC
TRBJ1-1,TRBD1,once,TRBV30,CAWSIKGTGVGAFF,TGTGCCTGGAGCATCAAGGGGACAGGGGTAGGAGCTTTCTTT
TRBJ1-3,TRBD1,.,TRBV7-2,CASSWDRGKDLASGNTIYF,TGTGCCAGCAGCTGGGACAGGGGGAAGGATTTGGCCTCTGGAAACACCATATATTTT
TRBJ1-6,TRBD1,.,TRBV6-4,CASSAKDRDNSPLHF,TGTGCCAGCAGTGCCAAGGACAGGGACAATTCACCCCTCCACTTT
TRBJ1-5,TRBD1,.,TRBV24-1,CATSDTGGNQPQHF,TGTGCCACCAGTGATACAGGGGGCAATCAGCCCCAGCATTTT
TRBJ2-3,.,.,TRBV3-1/TRBV3-2,CASSQDAGRSTDTQYF,TGTGCCAGCAGCCAAGACGCAGGGCGGAGCACAGATACGCAGTATTTT
TRBJ2-3,TRBD2,.,TRBV11-2,CASSLQAGGPTDTQYF,TGTGCCAGCAGCTTACAAGCGGGGGGCCCCACAGATACGCAGTATTTT
TRBJ2-5,TRBD1,.,TRBV29-1,CSATTGRHETQYF,TGCAGCGCCACGACAGGGAGACACGAGACCCAGTACTTC
TRBJ1-2,TRBD1,.,TRBV11-2,CASSDPSTGGGIYGYTF,TGTGCCAGCAGCGACCCGTCCACAGGGGGAGGAATCTATGGCTACACCTTC
TRBJ2-1,TRBD1,.,TRBV11-3,CASSRGQGGKEQFF,TGTGCCAGCAGCCGAGGACAGGGGGGTAAGGAGCAGTTCTTC